This T cell receptor beta chain was recovered during a study of blood T cells in healthy people across ages. This clonotype was counted many times. J gave up 5 bases and V 0 bases, and 2 bases lay outside the gene matches. The germline V gene encodes CDR1 PRHDT and CDR2 FYEKMQ (reference sequence). This CDR3 comprises 14 residues. Combining a sample-barcoded 5' primer with a J-beta primer mix, a second PCR ran for roughly 7 to 11 cycles. TCRdb analysed the 5' RACE reads with MiXCR anew, one entry per CDR3 protein. The sample lists 1 million or so distinct CDR3 sequences, less than 50% seen once, with 18% in the top ten.

The sequencing sample was made of blood. The V gene is TRBV13, the J gene TRBJ2-7; 9 bases are a match to TRBD1. The receptor's source is an older woman in good health. The CDR3 region is CASSLGQGANEQYF. In DNA form, the CDR3 reads TGTGCCAGCAGCTTAGGACAGGGGGCCAACGAGCAGTACTTC.